A selection of T cell receptor beta chains follows, all from one sample in a study of identifying expanded T cells in peripheral blood. Method: immunoSEQ multiplex PCR; TCRdb's copy keeps in-frame clones and lacks some. The sample consists of more than 45,000 clones, under 85% of them appearing once. Sequencing was carried out using blood. These receptors were taken from a person aged 18-70 years in good health. CDR3s leave out the opening cysteine and the closing phenylalanine or tryptophan. A D gene is named only where the DNA matches it firmly.

cdr3_aa | cdr3_length | v_call | d_call
ASSADRVGTGTDTQY | 15 | TRBV5-1 | TRBD1
SVADPGQGAHIQY | 13 | TRBV29-1 | TRBD1
ASSRSHGLANGELF | 14 | TRBV11-2 | TRBD2
ASSLQGASTDTQY | 13 | TRBV5-4 | TRBD1
ASSLGGTRYNEQF | 13 | TRBV5-4 | NA
ASTDRYSLDEQY | 12 | TRBV6-5 | NA
ASSWDYRERELF | 12 | TRBV5-1 | NA
ASSYNPLRDEKLF | 13 | TRBV6-6 | NA
ASSYGQGKINEQF | 13 | TRBV6-5 | TRBD1
ASSLSLHSSYEQY | 13 | TRBV27 | NA
SAGALSGYT | 9 | TRBV29-1 | NA
ASSLGLKADTQY | 12 | TRBV25-1 | NA
ASSPSGRNNSPLH | 13 | TRBV18 | NA
ASSGGQGAKNIQY | 13 | TRBV7-2 | TRBD1
ASSLTGTASAGANVLT | 16 | TRBV18 | TRBD1